The 19 T cell receptor beta chains in this list originate from one sample, sequenced in a study of cytomegalovirus exposure and HLA in healthy donors. Primers: 60 Vbeta forward and 13 Jbeta reverse. Clones were sequenced by immunoSEQ multiplex PCR, and TCRdb holds only the in-frame ones, with some missing. Of over 250,000 clones listed, just over 85% are singletons. Sequencing was performed on PBMCs. These receptor sequences come from a man aged 35 to 55 in good health and CMV-seropositive.

This clone was seen only a few times. This chain uses TRBV7-9 with TRBJ1-2; D is unresolved. The CDR3 spans 14 residues. V dropped 5 bases and J dropped 8 bases, with 18 bases sitting between them. The germline V gene has CDR1 SEHNR and CDR2 FQNEAQ (reference sequence). CDR3 sequence (DNA): TGTGCCAGCAGCCTTCAGGACGGGGTACGCGGCTACACCTTC. It yields the protein CASSLQDGVRGYTF.

V gene TRBV5-1 combines with J gene TRBJ2-5; 10 bases fit TRBD2. Germline V gene sequence: CDR1 SGHRS, CDR2 YFSETQ. The CDR3 has 16 residues. The J segment lost 5 bases and the V segment lost 0 bases, leaving 7 bases of the junction unmatched. The CDR3 sequence is CASSLAASGSAETQYF. CDR3 DNA sequence: TGCGCCAGCAGCTTGGCTGCTAGCGGGAGTGCCGAGACCCAGTACTTC.

In its sample, this clone was seen many times. The rearrangement uses TRBV6-1 and TRBJ1-3; perhaps TRBD1 as D (5 bases). The CDR3 spans 15 residues. Germline V lookup: CDR1 MNHNS, CDR2 SASEGT. V shed 0 bases and J shed 2 bases, with 8 bases lying between them. The CDR3 DNA reads TGTGCCAGCAGTGAAGCGCCGGGGGCTGGAAACACCATATATTTT. Translated: CASSEAPGAGNTIYF.

CDR3 residues: CASSSPEAGQGTDTQYF. The CDR3 region has the DNA TGTGCCAGCAGTTCGCCAGAAGCCGGACAGGGCACAGATACGCAGTATTTT. The V gene is TRBV28, the J gene TRBJ2-3; 7 bases are a match to TRBD1. CDR1 is MDHEN, CDR2 SYDVKM, per germline. CDR3 size: 17 residues. Trimming cost V 4 bases and J 1 base; bases outside gene matches: 11.

V usage is TRBV2 and J usage is TRBJ2-1; 11 nucleotides align to TRBD2. The CDR3 is 14 residues long. Unmatched junction bases numbered 7, after V lost 6 bases and J lost 9 bases. From germline, CDR1 is SNHLY and CDR2 FYNNEI. CDR3: CASRGLAGGIEQFF. Written as DNA, the CDR3 is TGTGCCAGCAGAGGACTAGCGGGTGGTATTGAGCAGTTCTTC. The variable domain in full, completed from reference TRBV2 and TRBJ2-1, reads EPEVTQTPSHQVTQMGQEVILRCVPISNHLYFYWYRQILGQKVEFLVSFYNNEISEKSEIFDDQFSVERPDGSNFTLKIRSTKLEDSAMYFCASRGLAGGIEQFFGPGTRLTVL.

The rearrangement uses TRBV25-1 and TRBJ2-7; TRBD1 aligns across 8 bases. The CDR3 runs 12 residues. V trimming: 6 bases; J trimming: 6 bases; junction bases outside the gene matches: 4. Per germline, CDR1 MGHDK and CDR2 SYGVNS. The CDR3: CASSRDRIEQYF. The CDR3 DNA sequence: TGTGCCAGCAGCCGGGACAGGATCGAGCAGTACTTC.

This chain uses TRBV7-2 with TRBJ2-7; possibly TRBD1 for D (6 bases). V lost 0 bases and J 0 bases, leaving 12 bases between the germline ends. The CDR3 has 16 residues. Germline lookup yields CDR1 SGHTA and CDR2 FQGNSA. In DNA form, the CDR3 reads TGTGCCAGCAGCTTAGCGCTAACAGGGCTCTCCTACGAGCAGTACTTC. It encodes CASSLALTGLSYEQYF.

The chain recombines TRBV18 with TRBJ2-3; TRBD2 aligns across 9 bases. The germline V gene encodes CDR1 KGHSH and CDR2 LQKENI. This CDR3 spans 17 amino acids. V was clipped by 4 bases and J by 0 bases; unmatched bases: 8. In DNA, the CDR3 is TGTGCCAGCTCACTATCCCAAGCGGGAGGCAGCACAGATACGCAGTATTTT. Encoded protein: CASSLSQAGGSTDTQYF.

This rearrangement joins TRBV29-1 to TRBJ1-2; D is unclear. The germline gives CDR1 SQVTM, CDR2 ANQGSEA. The V gene lost 4 bases and the J gene lost 3 bases, with 6 bases spanning the gap. This CDR3 comprises 11 residues. The CDR3 protein is CSVGEDYGYTF. DNA of the CDR3: TGCAGCGTTGGGGAGGACTATGGCTACACCTTC.

The chain carries TRBV11-2 and TRBJ2-5; D perhaps matches TRBD1 (5 bases). Per germline, CDR1 SGHAT and CDR2 FQNNGV. This CDR3 is built from 14 residues. Trimming took 3 bases from V and 5 from J, leaving 13 bases between them. CDR3 sequence (DNA): TGTGCCAGCAGCTTTTACAGGCGTCCGGAGACCCAGTACTTC. Translated, it gives CASSFYRRPETQYF.

The V call is TRBV7-2, the J call TRBJ2-3; possibly TRBD1 for D (5 bases). The CDR3 covers 18 residues. Germline V CDR1 and CDR2: SGHTA, FQGNSA. Trimming removed 5 bases at V and 4 bases at J, with 25 bases between. This CDR3 is CASSRKGSPSSQSDTQYF. CDR3 nucleotide sequence: TGTGCCAGCAGCCGGAAGGGGTCCCCCAGCTCACAGTCAGATACGCAGTATTTT.

The chain uses TRBV4-2 and TRBJ1-2, with D maybe TRBD1 (6 bases). Deletions cut 1 base from V and 2 bases from J, with 11 bases between. Germline V CDR1 and CDR2: LGHNA, YNFKEQ. CDR3 size: 15 residues. In DNA form, the CDR3 reads TGTGCCAGCAGCCAAGGCCAGGGGAACAACTATGGCTACACCTTC. Its protein product is CASSQGQGNNYGYTF.

This rearrangement joins TRBV28 to TRBJ1-4; D gene uncertain. Trimming took off 4 bases at V and 0 bases at J, with 12 bases between the two ends. Looked up from germline, CDR1 is MDHEN and CDR2 is SYDVKM. The CDR3 runs 16 residues. CDR3 in DNA: TGTGCCAGCAGTTATGGACTGCTTGCAACTAATGAAAAACTGTTTTTT. This sequence encodes CASSYGLLATNEKLFF.

This clone was observed a single time. The chain is built from TRBV7-8 and TRBJ2-5, with D unresolved. V lost 5 bases, J lost 5 bases, and 9 bases lay in between. CDR1 and CDR2 (germline): SGHVS, FQNEAQ. The CDR3 consists of 12 residues. The CDR3 DNA reads TGTGCCAGCAGCCCCCCGTTCGAGACCCAGTACTTC. This sequence encodes CASSPPFETQYF.

V is TRBV28 and J is TRBJ1-5; no clear D gene. Germline V gives CDR1 MDHEN, CDR2 SYDVKM. Trimming took 6 bases from V and 5 from J, leaving 14 bases between them. The CDR3 sequence is 14 residues long. CDR3: CASRYTDAHQPQHF. DNA for the CDR3: TGTGCCAGCAGATATACAGATGCCCATCAGCCCCAGCATTTT.

The genes are TRBV5-4 and TRBJ2-7; D perhaps matches TRBD1 (5 bases). CDR1 and CDR2 from the germline V gene are SGHNT and YYREEE (reference sequence). V was cut by 2 bases and J by 1 base, with 7 bases left in between. This CDR3 has 13 amino acids. The CDR3 DNA sequence: TGTGCCAGCAGCTTCAGACAGTCCTACGAGCAGTACTTC. Its protein product is CASSFRQSYEQYF.

The rearrangement joins TRBV6-1 to TRBJ1-2; 11 bases fit TRBD1. The germline CDR1 and CDR2 sequences are MNHNS and SASEGT. Trimming took 5 bases from V and 4 from J; bases not matched to a gene: 6. The CDR3 consists of 15 residues. The DNA for the CDR3 is TGTGCCAGCAGTTTCGGACAGGGGGCGCGCTATGGCTACACCTTC. This sequence encodes CASSFGQGARYGYTF.

J is TRBJ2-7 and V is TRBV28, with 14 bases matching TRBD2. This CDR3 is 22 amino acids long. Germline CDR1 and CDR2: MDHEN and SYDVKM. The ends lost 3 bases at V and 3 bases at J; junction bases unmatched: 22. CDR3: CASSFPLEPGTSGRGGDYEQYF. The CDR3 DNA sequence: TGTGCCAGCAGTTTTCCCCTCGAACCCGGGACTAGCGGGAGAGGAGGGGACTACGAGCAGTACTTC.

The chain uses TRBV27 and TRBJ2-1; 10 bases agree with TRBD2. The CDR3 covers 16 residues. CDR1 and CDR2 from the germline V gene are MNHEY and SMNVEV (reference sequence). V was pared by 6 bases and J by 2 bases, with 7 bases of the junction left unmatched. Here the CDR3 DNA reads TGTGCCAGCAGCCCACTCCTAGCGGGAGCCTACAATGAGCAGTTCTTC. Protein sequence: CASSPLLAGAYNEQFF.